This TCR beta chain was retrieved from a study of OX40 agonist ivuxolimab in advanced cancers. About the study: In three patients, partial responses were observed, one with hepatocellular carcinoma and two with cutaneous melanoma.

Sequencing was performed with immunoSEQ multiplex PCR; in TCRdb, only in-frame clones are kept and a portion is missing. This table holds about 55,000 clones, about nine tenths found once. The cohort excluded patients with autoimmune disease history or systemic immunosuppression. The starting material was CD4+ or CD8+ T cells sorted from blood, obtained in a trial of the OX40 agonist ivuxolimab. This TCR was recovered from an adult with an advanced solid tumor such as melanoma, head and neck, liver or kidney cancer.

CDR3: CAWSPNTGFTNEKLFF. The CDR3 nucleotides read TGTGCCTGGAGCCCTAATACGGGCTTTACCAATGAAAAACTGTTTTTT. The chain recombines TRBV30 with TRBJ1-4; no reliable D call. Germline V CDR1 and CDR2: GTSNPN, SVGIG (reference sequence). The CDR3 spans 16 residues. Trimming cost V 3 bases and J 5 bases, with 19 bases left between them.